One and the same sample provided the 17 T cell receptor beta chains below, sequenced in a study of siplizumab effects on memory and regulatory T cells. Method: immunoSEQ multiplex PCR; TCRdb's copy keeps in-frame clones and lacks some. The table lists more than 85,000 clones, around 93% of them singletons. The sequenced sample was CD4+ T cells sorted from blood. These receptor sequences come from a human donor in good health.

This clone appeared once. V and J are TRBV7-9 and TRBJ1-4; the match to TRBD1 covers 7 bases. CDR1 and CDR2 from the germline V gene are SEHNR and FQNEAQ (reference sequence). V lost 0 bases to trimming and J lost 6 bases; unmatched junction nucleotides: 4. The CDR3 is made up of 15 amino acids. CDR3 residues: CASSLARGQDEKLFF. The CDR3 DNA reads as TGTGCCAGCAGCTTAGCGAGGGGGCAAGATGAAAAACTGTTTTTT.

This clone appeared once. This chain uses TRBV9 with TRBJ1-1; 8 bases fit TRBD1. The V and J ends lost 3 bases and 5 bases, in that order; junction bases with no gene match: 3. The germline gives CDR1 SGDLS, CDR2 YYNGEE. The CDR3 spans 13 residues. CDR3: CASSEGQETEAFF. CDR3 nucleotides: TGTGCCAGCAGCGAGGGACAGGAGACTGAAGCTTTCTTT.

This clone has just a few counts. The chain couples TRBV5-1 to TRBJ2-7; 10 bases fit TRBD2. The CDR3 spans 16 residues. Germline assignment: CDR1 SGHRS and CDR2 YFSETQ. Germline trimming cut 0 bases from V and 3 bases from J; bases unmatched to any gene: 6. The CDR3 reads CASSLDLAGVRYEQYF. The DNA for the CDR3 is TGCGCCAGCAGCTTGGATCTAGCGGGAGTCCGCTACGAGCAGTACTTC.

V is TRBV7-3 and J is TRBJ1-1; D may be TRBD1 (6 bases). The CDR3 extends over 12 amino acids. The germline V gene has CDR1 SGHTA and CDR2 FQGTGA. V dropped 5 bases and J dropped 10 bases, with 14 bases sitting between them. The CDR3 DNA reads TGTGCCAGCAGCACTACAGGGTCTGTAGCTTTCTTT. Translation: CASSTTGSVAFF.

The genes are TRBV7-2 and TRBJ2-1, with 7 bases lining up with TRBD2. The CDR3 sequence is 15 residues long. Looked up from germline, CDR1 is SGHTA and CDR2 is FQGNSA. The junction had 6 bases not matched to a gene; V was cut back by 5 bases and J by 2 bases. The CDR3 DNA sequence: TGTGCCAGCAGCCCACGGGAGGTGGCCTACAATGAGCAGTTCTTC. Amino acids: CASSPREVAYNEQFF.

This clone appeared a single time. The chain combines TRBV30 with TRBJ2-1; D is unresolved. Per the germline V gene, CDR1 is GTSNPN and CDR2 is SVGIG (reference sequence). There are 14 residues in the CDR3. V shed 0 bases and J shed 6 bases, with 12 bases lying between them. The CDR3 sequence is CAWSVEVFRNEQFF. CDR3 nucleotides: TGTGCCTGGAGTGTGGAAGTGTTTCGCAATGAGCAGTTCTTC.

This chain connects TRBV30 to TRBJ1-1; D is unresolved. The V end was cut by 2 bases, the J end by 1 base, with 5 bases between. The CDR3 has 12 residues. Germline lookup yields CDR1 GTSNPN and CDR2 SVGIG (reference sequence). The CDR3 is CAWSRANTEAFF. The CDR3 coding sequence is TGTGCCTGGAGTAGGGCGAACACTGAAGCTTTCTTT.

This chain uses TRBV7-3 with TRBJ2-7; 10 positions match TRBD1. Germline CDR1 SGHTA, CDR2 FQGTGA. The trim removed 5 bases at V and 2 bases at J, leaving 3 bases unmatched. The CDR3 is 14 amino acids. Here the CDR3 reads CASSATGGPYEQYF. The CDR3 nucleotides are TGTGCCAGCAGCGCGACAGGGGGCCCCTACGAGCAGTACTTC.

This clone was detected only once. The gene calls are TRBV10-3 and TRBJ1-2, with TRBD1 as a possible D gene (5 bases). The CDR3 is 15 amino acids. V lost 2 bases, J lost 6 bases, and 16 bases lay in between. Germline CDR1 is ENHRY and CDR2 is SYGVKD. CDR3 region: CAISENVKVRDGYTF. The CDR3 DNA follows: TGTGCCATCAGTGAGAACGTCAAAGTCAGGGATGGCTACACCTTC.

The rearrangement joins TRBV5-8 to TRBJ1-5; 10 positions match TRBD1. The CDR3 has 15 residues. With V trimmed by 4 bases and J by 10 bases, 11 bases remained unmatched. The germline CDR1 and CDR2 sequences are SGHTS and YDEGEE. CDR3 nucleotide sequence: TGTGCCAGCAGCAAGCGTCCCGGGACAGGGGAACCCCAGCATTTT. Amino acid sequence: CASSKRPGTGEPQHF.

The V call is TRBV5-1, the J call TRBJ2-7; either TRBD1 or TRBD2 may supply D (5 bases each). The CDR3 is 14 residues long. Trimming pared 0 bases from V and 2 bases from J, leaving 9 bases between. The germline gives CDR1 SGHRS, CDR2 YFSETQ. CDR3 in amino acids: CASSLAVGAYEQYF. The DNA for the CDR3 is TGCGCCAGCAGCTTGGCCGTGGGGGCCTACGAGCAGTACTTC.

This clone has a single count. This chain uses TRBV7-8 with TRBJ1-2; D remains ambiguous. The V and J ends lost 5 bases and 9 bases respectively, with 10 bases between them. CDR3 length: 11 amino acids. Germline lookup yields CDR1 SGHVS and CDR2 FQNEAQ. This chain's CDR3 is CASSRAESYTF. The CDR3 DNA follows: TGTGCCAGCAGCCGAGCGGAGAGCTACACCTTC.

J is TRBJ1-2 and V is TRBV6-1; D gene ambiguous. Trimming removed 3 bases at V and 5 bases at J, with 13 bases between. Per the germline V gene, CDR1 is MNHNS and CDR2 is SASEGT. This CDR3 contains 14 residues. The CDR3 spells CASSDVGLGYGYTF. The CDR3 region has the DNA TGTGCCAGCAGTGACGTGGGTTTAGGGTATGGCTACACCTTC.

This rearrangement joins TRBV28 to TRBJ2-3; TRBD2 aligns across 7 bases. J was trimmed by 0 bases and V by 3 bases; bases with no gene match: 3. This CDR3 has 15 residues. From germline, CDR1 is MDHEN and CDR2 SYDVKM. CDR3 sequence reads: CASSLASGSTDTQYF. The CDR3 DNA follows: TGTGCCAGCAGTTTGGCTAGCGGTAGCACAGATACGCAGTATTTT.

The chain has TRBV30 and TRBJ1-1; D gene unclear. The germline V gene encodes CDR1 GTSNPN and CDR2 SVGIG (reference sequence). Trimming cost V 1 base and J 3 bases, with 3 bases left between them. CDR3 length equals 11 residues. The CDR3 sequence: CAWSGYTEAFF. The CDR3 DNA reads as TGTGCCTGGAGTGGGTACACTGAAGCTTTCTTT.

The chain links TRBV19 to TRBJ2-7, with TRBD2 matching over 7 bases. The CDR3 has 13 amino acids. The germline V gene has CDR1 LNHDA and CDR2 SQIVND (reference sequence). J lost 6 bases, V lost 1 base, and 3 bases had no gene match. CDR3 loop: CASSIGRETEQYF. Written as DNA, the CDR3 is TGTGCCAGTAGTATAGGGCGGGAGACCGAGCAGTACTTC.

J is TRBJ2-3 and V is TRBV7-3; TRBD2 matches at 9 bases. Germline CDR1 is SGHTA and CDR2 is FQGTGA. The CDR3 length is 18 residues. V lost 5 bases to trimming and J lost 3 bases; unmatched junction nucleotides: 15. CDR3 sequence reads: CASSASGTSPERTDTQYF. In nucleotides, the CDR3 is TGTGCCAGCAGCGCCTCCGGGACTAGCCCTGAAAGGACAGATACGCAGTATTTT.